The present T cell receptor (beta chain) was sequenced within a study of CD8 T cells in ankylosing spondylitis. Study-level results: Seemingly distinctive of ankylosing spondylitis blood was a TCR beta motif formed by eight highly homologous variants. Researchers reportedly found disease-linked clones significantly enriched in matched ankylosing spondylitis synovial fluid.

As concerns this clonotype: Its antigen is not known.

MiXCR was run by TCRdb on the 5' RACE reads, yielding one entry per CDR3 protein. The table includes 700,000 or so distinct CDR3 sequences, roughly 19% detected once. This TCR was recovered from a male donor with ankylosing spondylitis. The sequencing input was blood, either unsorted or a sorted T cell fraction (not recorded which).

The CDR3, as DNA: TGCAGTGGTAGTGTGACTACTTACCAAGAGACCCAGTACTTC. It codes for CSGSVTTYQETQYF. The chain combines TRBV20-1 with TRBJ2-5; a weak D match, TRBD2 (5 bases). The CDR3 has 14 residues. Germline V gene sequence: CDR1 DFQATT, CDR2 SNEGSKA (reference sequence). V was trimmed by 7 bases and J by 0 bases, leaving 15 bases between them.